The 9 T cell receptor beta chains reported below all come from one sample, sequenced in a study of T cell responses to AZD1222 COVID-19 vaccine. Measured with immunoSEQ multiplex PCR; TCRdb has only the in-frame clones, and not every one. The data contain some 150,000 clones, around 90% of them singletons. The sample was peripheral blood, taken 28 days after the second AZD1222 dose. The source of these receptors is an adult who received the AZD1222 COVID-19 vaccine.

The chain uses TRBV6-5 and TRBJ2-7; either TRBD1 or TRBD2 may fit D (7 bases each). This CDR3 spans 15 amino acids. V was cut by 1 base and J by 4 bases, with 14 bases left in between. Germline CDR1 is MNHEY and CDR2 is SVGAGI. CDR3 in DNA: TGTGCCAGCAGTTACTGGGAGGGGGCGGGGTACGAGCAGTACTTC. Translated: CASSYWEGAGYEQYF.

The gene calls are TRBV6-5 and TRBJ1-1; 8 bases are shared with TRBD1. This CDR3 has 12 residues. Germline V gene lookup returns CDR1 MNHEY and CDR2 SVGAGI. With V trimmed by 4 bases and J by 10 bases, 5 bases remained unmatched. This CDR3 is CASSSHRGGAFF. The CDR3 DNA reads as TGTGCCAGCAGTTCACACAGGGGGGGAGCTTTCTTT.

The chain carries TRBV7-9 and TRBJ2-7; 7 nucleotides line up with TRBD1. Germline trimming cut 5 bases from V and 0 bases from J; bases unmatched to any gene: 10. This CDR3 is built from 16 residues. The germline V gene encodes CDR1 SEHNR and CDR2 FQNEAQ (reference sequence). CDR3 amino acids: CASSPTWGQNSYEQYF. CDR3 coding DNA: TGTGCCAGCAGCCCGACGTGGGGACAGAACTCCTACGAGCAGTACTTC.

This chain links TRBV27 with TRBJ2-7, with unresolved D. There are 14 residues in the CDR3. V was pared by 4 bases and J by 4 bases, with 14 bases between. Looked up from germline, CDR1 is MNHEY and CDR2 is SMNVEV (reference sequence). The CDR3 sequence: CASSSLTYRYEQYF. CDR3 nucleotides: TGTGCCAGCAGTTCCTTAACGTACAGATACGAGCAGTACTTC.

The chain is built from TRBV4-1 and TRBJ1-2; 7 nucleotides line up with TRBD1. Germline CDR1 reads MGHRA; CDR2 reads YSYEKL. The length of the CDR3 is 14 residues. Trimming at V came to 4 bases and at J to 4 bases, leaving 6 bases not matched to a gene. CDR3 loop: CASSPLPGGYGYTF. The CDR3 DNA reads TGCGCCAGCAGCCCCTTGCCAGGGGGCTATGGCTACACCTTC.

The V and J genes are TRBV12-3 or TRBV12-4 and TRBJ2-7; no clear D. V dropped 3 bases and J dropped 6 bases, with 9 bases sitting between them. CDR3 size: 12 residues. The CDR3 nucleotides are TGTGCCAGCAGTTTCTCTGGGGTCGAGCAGTACTTC. Translated: CASSFSGVEQYF.

This chain links TRBV2 with TRBJ2-7, with D maybe TRBD2 (6 bases). The CDR3 is made up of 16 amino acids. V was clipped by 6 bases and J by 0 bases, with 18 bases between them. CDR1 is SNHLY and CDR2 is FYNNEI in the germline V gene. The CDR3 sequence: CASRGGFSGSSYEQYF. The CDR3 DNA reads as TGTGCCAGCAGGGGGGGATTTAGCGGTAGCTCCTACGAGCAGTACTTC.

The chain has TRBV7-6 and TRBJ2-7; TRBD2 matches at 15 bases. The CDR3 spans 16 residues. Germline V gene lookup returns CDR1 SGHVS and CDR2 FNYEAQ. J was trimmed by 1 base and V by 4 bases; bases with no gene match: 2. The DNA of the CDR3 is TGTGCCAGCAGCTCGGGACTAGCGGGAGGATCCTACGAGCAGTACTTC. As protein: CASSSGLAGGSYEQYF.

V gene TRBV29-1 combines with J gene TRBJ1-1; 7 bases agree with TRBD1. Trimming took 7 bases from V and 1 from J; bases not matched to a gene: 6. The CDR3 has 13 residues. From germline, CDR1 is SQVTM and CDR2 ANQGSEA. CDR3 in amino acids: CSAVGQTNTEAFF. The CDR3 DNA reads as TGCAGCGCTGTGGGACAGACGAACACTGAAGCTTTCTTT.